A selection of T cell receptor beta chains follows, all from one sample in a study of OX40 agonist ivuxolimab in advanced cancers. Produced via immunoSEQ multiplex PCR; TCRdb's table is partial and in-frame only. The data show about 30,000 clones, about three quarters seen once. Here the sequenced sample was CD4+ or CD8+ T cells sorted from blood, taken in a trial of the OX40 agonist ivuxolimab. The receptors shown here come from an adult with an advanced solid tumor such as melanoma, head and neck, liver or kidney cancer. Both conserved end residues are part of each CDR3. Fields, in order: D gene, J gene, V gene, clone size, CDR3 protein, CDR3 DNA. A D gene is named only where the DNA matches it firmly. The size field is filled for only some rows; it gives once, few, many or a size class.

.	TRBJ1-1	TRBV30	few	CAWKGTLNTEAFF	TGTGCCTGGAAGGGGACCTTGAACACTGAAGCTTTCTTT
TRBD1	TRBJ2-7	TRBV10-2	.	CASSEPGQGVYEQYF	TGCGCCAGCAGTGAGCCGGGACAGGGCGTCTACGAGCAGTACTTC
.	TRBJ2-1	TRBV1	.	CTDEEQFF	TGCACCGACGAAGAGCAGTTCTTC
.	TRBJ1-2	TRBV6-6	.	CASSYAAGANYGYTF	TGTGCCAGCAGTTACGCGGCAGGGGCTAACTATGGCTACACCTTC
TRBD1	TRBJ2-2	TRBV7-6	.	CASSPRGQASSTGELFF	TGTGCCAGCAGCCCAAGGGGACAGGCCTCGTCAACCGGGGAGCTGTTTTTT
TRBD1	TRBJ2-7	TRBV5-1	.	CASSLTGDQTYEQYF	TGCGCCAGCAGCTTGACAGGGGACCAGACCTACGAGCAGTACTTC
.	TRBJ2-7	TRBV6-1	.	CASSEARAQYF	TGTGCCAGCAGTGAAGCGAGGGCGCAGTACTTC
.	TRBJ2-1	TRBV7-7	.	CASSLSPNNEQFF	TGTGCTAGCAGCTTAAGCCCCAACAATGAGCAGTTCTTC
.	TRBJ1-2	TRBV5-4	.	CASSLQSNYGYTF	TGTGCCAGCAGCTTACAGTCTAACTATGGCTACACCTTC
.	TRBJ1-1	TRBV25-1	.	CASSEYWGEAFF	TGTGCCAGCAGTGAATATTGGGGAGAGGCTTTCTTT
.	TRBJ1-3	TRBV5-1	few	CASSLGTAGNTIYF	TGCGCCAGCAGCTTGGGGACGGCTGGAAACACCATATATTTT
TRBD1	TRBJ2-2	TRBV5-4	.	CASSWTGDTGELFF	TGTGCCAGCAGCTGGACAGGAGACACCGGGGAGCTGTTTTTT
.	TRBJ2-7	TRBV29-1	.	CSGADPTDPYEQYF	TGCAGCGGTGCGGACCCTACCGACCCCTACGAGCAGTACTTC
.	TRBJ2-5	TRBV30	.	CAWSVLGGRGETQYF	TGTGCCTGGAGTGTACTGGGGGGGCGCGGAGAGACCCAGTACTTC
TRBD1	TRBJ1-5	TRBV28	.	CASHRGFSNQPQHF	TGTGCCAGCCACAGGGGCTTTAGCAATCAGCCCCAGCATTTT
.	TRBJ2-3	TRBV6-6	.	CASTTGRGGPTDTQYF	TGTGCCAGCACCACGGGGAGGGGGGGCCCGACAGATACGCAGTATTTT
TRBD1	TRBJ2-1	TRBV11-2	.	CASSLETGGWNEQFF	TGTGCCAGCAGCTTGGAGACAGGGGGATGGAATGAGCAGTTCTTC